This T cell receptor beta chain was observed in a study of T cells in Graves' hyperthyroidism and ophthalmopathy. With 5 bases removed from V and 10 bases from J, the gap between germline ends came to 14 bases. In germline, CDR1 is MRHNA, CDR2 SNTAGT. This CDR3 has 12 residues. The TCR beta CDR3 regions underwent amplification using RNA transcripts as the source. HTBI primers were employed in a first-round RT-PCR of the TCR CDR3. TCRdb analysed the multiplex PCR reads with MiXCR anew, one entry per CDR3 protein. Here the sample spans some 720,000 distinct CDR3 sequences, around 17% being singletons. The chain combines TRBV6-4 with TRBJ1-1, with unresolved D. This receptor was taken from a man between 18 and 29 years old with Graves' hyperthyroidism. Material: blood. DNA of the CDR3: TGTGCCAGCAGTCCCGACTGGGCTGGAGCTTTCTTT. Translation gives CASSPDWAGAFF.